A selection of T cell receptor beta chains follows, all from one sample in a study of human T cells and chemical hapten exposure. Each CDR3 protein is one row after TCRdb ran MiXCR on the RACE reads. In the table there are around 340,000 distinct CDR3 sequences, roughly 6.9% of which are singletons. The specimen was whole blood, collected in connection with sensitization to the hapten diphenylcyclopropenone (DPC). The receptors shown here come from a woman between 18 and 29 years old with alopecia areata. Some clones in this sample may be carry-over from other donors' samples. Both conserved end residues are part of each CDR3. A D gene is named only where the DNA matches it firmly. Only some rows state a clone size, as once, few, many or a class for expanded clones.

V gene: TRBV7-9; D gene: .; J gene: TRBJ2-5; clone size: .; CDR3 DNA: TGTGCCAGCAGCTTAGCGGAACAGGGCCAGACCCAGTACTTC; CDR3 protein: CASSLAEQGQTQYF
V gene: TRBV7-2; D gene: TRBD1; J gene: TRBJ1-1; clone size: .; CDR3 DNA: TGTGCCAGCAGCTCCAACAGGGGGCAAGCTTTCTTT; CDR3 protein: CASSSNRGQAFF
V gene: TRBV10-3; D gene: .; J gene: TRBJ2-2; clone size: many; CDR3 DNA: TGTGCCATCAGTGAGTCCGTCGGGGAGCTGTTTTTT; CDR3 protein: CAISESVGELFF
V gene: TRBV27; D gene: TRBD1; J gene: TRBJ1-2; clone size: many; CDR3 DNA: TGTGCCAGCAGTCCCCGGACAGGGTATGGCTACACCTTC; CDR3 protein: CASSPRTGYGYTF
V gene: TRBV7-2; D gene: TRBD1; J gene: TRBJ1-2; clone size: few; CDR3 DNA: TGTGCCAGCAGGCAAACGGGACAGCTACACACCTTC; CDR3 protein: CASRQTGQLHTF
V gene: TRBV7-2; D gene: .; J gene: TRBJ2-1; clone size: .; CDR3 DNA: TGTGCCAGCAGCTTAAGAAGATACAATGAGCAGTTCTTC; CDR3 protein: CASSLRRYNEQFF
V gene: TRBV28; D gene: .; J gene: TRBJ1-2; clone size: many; CDR3 DNA: TGTGCCAGCAGGACCCAGGGCTACTATGGCTACACCTTC; CDR3 protein: CASRTQGYYGYTF
V gene: TRBV27; D gene: .; J gene: TRBJ2-3; clone size: few; CDR3 DNA: TGTGCCAGCAGTTTATGGTCAGGCACAGATACGCAGTATTTT; CDR3 protein: CASSLWSGTDTQYF
V gene: TRBV4-1; D gene: .; J gene: TRBJ2-5; clone size: .; CDR3 DNA: TGCGCCAGCAGCCAAGGCTCAAAACAAGAGACCCAGTACTTC; CDR3 protein: CASSQGSKQETQYF
V gene: TRBV5-4; D gene: TRBD2; J gene: TRBJ2-3; clone size: many; CDR3 DNA: TGTGCCAGCAGCTTGAGGGCGGGGGAAGGTGATACGCAGTATTTT; CDR3 protein: CASSLRAGEGDTQYF
V gene: TRBV29-1; D gene: .; J gene: TRBJ2-6; clone size: many; CDR3 DNA: TGCAGCGTTGAAGGGATGGGGGACGGGGCCAACGTCCTGACTTTC; CDR3 protein: CSVEGMGDGANVLTF
V gene: TRBV27; D gene: TRBD1; J gene: TRBJ2-7; clone size: many; CDR3 DNA: TGTGCCAGCAGTGTCGACAGGGGATACGAGCAGTACTTC; CDR3 protein: CASSVDRGYEQYF
V gene: TRBV7-2; D gene: TRBD2; J gene: TRBJ2-2; clone size: .; CDR3 DNA: TGTGCCAGCAGCCATCCTAGCGGGGGGGCGAACACCGGGGAGCTGTTTTTT; CDR3 protein: CASSHPSGGANTGELFF
V gene: TRBV2; D gene: TRBD2; J gene: TRBJ2-7; clone size: few; CDR3 DNA: TGTGCCAGCAGCGTTAGCGGGGCCCTCTACGAGCAGTACTTC; CDR3 protein: CASSVSGALYEQYF
V gene: TRBV2; D gene: .; J gene: TRBJ2-2; clone size: few; CDR3 DNA: TGTGCCAGCCGACCCGGGACAACTAACGGGGAGCTGTTTTTT; CDR3 protein: CASRPGTTNGELFF
V gene: TRBV7-9; D gene: .; J gene: TRBJ2-7; clone size: few; CDR3 DNA: TGTGCCAGCAGCTTAGCACCCGGGATCGAGCAGTACTTC; CDR3 protein: CASSLAPGIEQYF